This passage covers 27 T cell receptor beta chains from one sample sequenced in a study of tumor and adjacent non-tumor tissue in lung cancer. No cell sorting was done before RNA was extracted from the tissue. More than 3 cm separated this lung sample from the edge of the tumor. Three rounds of nested PCR, following a modified ARM-PCR protocol, produced the TCRbeta library. TCRdb analysed the multiplex PCR reads with MiXCR anew, one entry per CDR3 protein. The data contain tens of thousands of distinct CDR3 sequences, 76% of them singletons. Material for sequencing was distant non-tumor lung tissue. The source is a man in his 70s with non-small cell lung cancer.

CDR3 loop: CASSPFTATQWNSPLHF. CDR3 DNA sequence: TGTGCCAGCTCACCATTCACCGCGACCCAATGGAATTCACCCCTCCACTTT. The rearrangement joins TRBV18 to TRBJ1-6, with D unresolved. This CDR3 region has 17 residues. V shed 2 bases and J shed 7 bases, with 18 bases lying between them. Germline CDR1 and CDR2: KGHSH and LQKENI.

With respect to this clonotype: Germline is not matched at one junction end, which may reflect a read error. The rearrangement uses TRBV4-2 and TRBJ2-1; 14 bases are shared with TRBD2. CDR1 is LGHNA, CDR2 YNFKEQ, per germline. This CDR3 has 15 amino acids. The CDR3 here is CASRGTSGRSDEQLF. As DNA, the CDR3 is TGTGCCAGCAGGGGGACTAGCGGGAGAAGTGATGAGCAGCTCTTC.

With regard to this clonotype: The junction shows a germline mismatch at one end, possibly a read error. The rearrangement uses TRBV5-6 and TRBJ2-7, with 8 bases aligning to TRBD1. The CDR3 extends over 16 amino acids. Germline CDR1 reads SGHDT; CDR2 reads YYEEEE. The CDR3 DNA is TGTGCCATCAGCTCCGTTGTCCGGGACAGGACCTACAAGCATTACTTC. Its translation: CAISSVVRDRTYKHYF.

On this clonotype itself: The CDR3 ends on some other residue instead of the conserved phenylalanine or tryptophan, so this is likely a read error. The chain has TRBV11-3 and TRBJ1-1; no clear D. CDR3 length equals 16 residues. From germline, CDR1 is SGHNT and CDR2 YENEEA. CDR3 protein: CTSSFRHRTLNTEAFI. CDR3 nucleotides: TGTACCAGCAGCTTTCGGCACAGAACCCTGAACACTGAAGCTTTCATT.

The chain combines TRBV11-1 with TRBJ2-2; 8 bases map to TRBD1. Germline CDR1 is SGHAT and CDR2 is FQDESV (reference sequence). The CDR3 runs to 15 residues. The J segment lost 4 bases and the V segment lost 3 bases, leaving 4 bases of the junction unmatched. The chain's CDR3 is CASSFDRGGTGELFF. The CDR3 DNA follows: TGTGCCAGCAGCTTCGACAGGGGAGGCACCGGGGAGCTGTTTTTT.

Note on this clonotype: The CDR3 end shows no conserved phenylalanine or tryptophan, and so a read error is likely. This sequence joins TRBV6-2 or TRBV6-3 and TRBJ2-1, with TRBD2 as a possible D gene (5 bases). V lost 5 bases to trimming and J lost 2 bases, with 16 bases between them. The CDR3 totals 16 residues. CDR1 is MNHEY and CDR2 is SVGEGT in the germline V gene. The CDR3 here is CASSDESGSPYNEQFS. CDR3 bases: TGTGCCAGCAGTGACGAGAGCGGTAGCCCCTACAATGAGCAGTTCTCC.

The table lists this clonotype with a few counts. Since a much larger clone is just one base distant, this may be a read error. The gene calls are TRBV5-6 and TRBJ1-2; no firm D call. The CDR3 is 11 residues long. Germline V CDR1 and CDR2: SGHDT, YYEEEE. For the CDR3, the DNA is TGTGCCAGCAGCTCACACTATAGCTACACCTTC. This sequence encodes CASSSHYSYTF.

About this clonotype itself: An end of the junction differs from the germline gene, which may be a read error. The rearrangement uses TRBV30 and TRBJ2-1; the D is unclear. The CDR3 has 12 amino acids. Per germline, CDR1 GTSNPN and CDR2 SVGIG (reference sequence). The CDR3 protein is CDWSVQYNEQFF. The CDR3 DNA follows: TGTGACTGGAGTGTACAGTACAATGAGCAGTTCTTC.

In the case of this clonotype: It is likely a read error, because the conserved phenylalanine at the end of the CDR3 is missing. The chain is built from TRBV7-9 and TRBJ2-5; tentatively, D is TRBD1 (6 bases). This CDR3 has 15 residues. The germline V gene encodes CDR1 SEHNR and CDR2 FQNEAQ (reference sequence). Written as DNA, the CDR3 is TGTGCCATCAGCCGAGCTACAGGGTCCAAAGAGACCCAGTACATC. Its translation is CAISRATGSKETQYI.

This clonotype has just a few counts. Germline and junction disagree at one end, which may indicate a read error. The genes are TRBV11-2 and TRBJ2-2; D perhaps matches TRBD2 (5 bases). The CDR3 extends over 15 amino acids. Germline values: CDR1 SGHAT, CDR2 FQNNGV. The CDR3: CASSPGVPNTGKLFF. The CDR3 coding sequence is TGTGCCAGTAGTCCCGGGGTACCGAACACCGGGAAGCTGTTTTTT.

Comments on this clonotype: One end of the junction varies from germline; a read error may be responsible. The V and J genes are TRBV6-5 and TRBJ2-3; D remains ambiguous. The CDR3 extends over 14 amino acids. Germline values: CDR1 MNHEY, CDR2 SVGAGI. The CDR3 coding sequence is TGTGCCAGTAGTTCAAGGTCAGTCACAGATACGCAGTATTTT. Translating gives CASSSRSVTDTQYF.

The rearrangement joins TRBV6-1 to TRBJ1-5; D is possibly TRBD1 (5 bases). V lost 2 bases to trimming and J lost 6 bases, with 20 bases between them. Germline loops: CDR1 MNHNS, CDR2 SASEGT. The CDR3 totals 17 residues. In DNA, the CDR3 is TGTGCCAGCAGTGAAATTCAGGACAATCTTGGCAGTCAGCCCCAGCATTTT. It translates to CASSEIQDNLGSQPQHF.

Remarks on this clonotype: The CDR3 does not close with the conserved phenylalanine or tryptophan, likely indicating a read error. The genes are TRBV13 and TRBJ2-3; weak D call: TRBD2 (5 bases). The CDR3 length is 13 residues. Germline CDR1 and CDR2: PRHDT and FYEKMQ (reference sequence). The CDR3 loop reads CASEGGGTDTQYY. As DNA, the CDR3 is TGTGCCAGCGAGGGCGGAGGCACAGATACCCAGTATTAT.

The rearrangement joins TRBV4-1 to TRBJ1-1; possible D gene TRBD1, 5 bases. Germline CDR1 reads MGHRA; CDR2 reads YSYEKL. The CDR3 consists of 16 residues. Trimming stripped 6 bases from V and 3 bases from J, with 20 bases between. The CDR3 loop is CASSQALGRLDTEAFF. The CDR3 nucleotides are TGCGCCAGCAGTCAGGCCCTGGGACGGTTGGACACTGAAGCTTTCTTT.

For this clonotype: The missing conserved phenylalanine or tryptophan at the end of this CDR3 makes a read error likely. The chain recombines TRBV10-1 with TRBJ2-2; possibly TRBD2 for D (5 bases). CDR1 is WNHNN, CDR2 SYGVQD, per germline (reference sequence). This CDR3 spans 15 amino acids. V was pared by 4 bases and J by 0 bases, with 9 bases between. For the CDR3, the DNA is TGCGCCAGCAGTGTAAGGAGGTCGAACACCGGGGAGCTGTTTTAT. Its translation is CASSVRRSNTGELFY.

In the case of this clonotype: This likely comes from a read error, as the CDR3 has no conserved phenylalanine or tryptophan at its end. The chain uses TRBV29-1 and TRBJ2-5; maybe TRBD2 (6 bases). Germline V gene sequence: CDR1 SQVTM, CDR2 ANQGSEA. The length of the CDR3 is 18 residues. Trimming took off 2 bases at V and 4 bases at J, with 26 bases between the two ends. DNA of the CDR3: TGCAGCGTTGAATTCCATTGGACTAACGGGGGTAAACGAGAGACCCAGTACATC. Amino acids: CSVEFHWTNGGKRETQYI.

This clonotype was detected once. Possible read error: a much larger clone is one base away. V and J are TRBV6-5 and TRBJ2-5; D might be TRBD1 (6 bases). Looked up from germline, CDR1 is MNHEY and CDR2 is SVGAGI. The CDR3 totals 16 residues. The CDR3 sequence is CASSHSQGWSQETQYF. CDR3 nucleotides: TGTGCCAGCAGTCACTCGCAGGGGTGGTCCCAAGAGACCCAGTACTTC.

The V gene is TRBV9, the J gene TRBJ2-3; D gene unclear. This CDR3 comprises 15 residues. V lost 0 bases and J 2 bases, leaving 10 bases between the germline ends. CDR1 SGDLS and CDR2 YYNGEE come from the germline V gene. CDR3 sequence reads: CASSVEGIHTDTQYF. In nucleotides, the CDR3 is TGTGCCAGCAGCGTAGAAGGGATACACACAGATACGCAGTATTTT. Variable domain in full (rest from reference TRBV9 and TRBJ2-3): DSGVTQTPKHLITATGQRVTLRCSPRSGDLSVYWYQQSLDQGLQFLIQYYNGEERAKGNILERFSAQQFPDLHSELNLSSLELGDSALYFCASSVEGIHTDTQYFGPGTRLTVL.

A note on this clonotype: This likely comes from a read error, as the CDR3 has no conserved phenylalanine or tryptophan at its end. This chain joins TRBV6-1 and TRBJ2-1, with unresolved D. V lost 8 bases and J 4 bases, leaving 3 bases between the germline ends. The CDR3 is 10 residues long. CDR1 and CDR2 (germline): MNHNS, SASEGT. As DNA, the CDR3 is TGTGCCAGCGGTTACAATGAGCAGTTCTTA. Its translation is CASGYNEQFL.

The table lists this clonotype with a few counts. A much more abundant neighbour one base away suggests this may be a read error. J is TRBJ1-2 and V is TRBV30; 9 nucleotides agree with TRBD1. Germline V gene sequence: CDR1 GTSNPN, CDR2 SVGIG (reference sequence). J was trimmed by 4 bases and V by 4 bases; bases with no gene match: 7. CDR3 length: 14 amino acids. The CDR3 DNA is TGTGCCTGGAATACCGGGACAGGGTTCTATGGCTACACCTTC. Protein: CAWNTGTGFYGYTF.

This chain connects TRBV6-2 or TRBV6-3 to TRBJ1-2, with D possibly TRBD1 on 5 matching bases. Germline lookup yields CDR1 MNHEY and CDR2 SVGEGT. The CDR3 extends over 14 amino acids. V was shortened by 9 bases and J by 0 bases, with 14 bases between the two germline ends. CDR3 sequence: CASSTYRTNYGYTF. The CDR3 coding sequence is TGTGCCAGTAGTACGTACAGGACTAACTATGGCTACACCTTC.

In regard to this clonotype: A read error may be the cause here, since a much bigger clone is one base away. The J gene is TRBJ1-5, the V gene TRBV30, with D unclear. CDR3 length: 13 residues. In germline, CDR1 is GTSNPN, CDR2 SVGIG (reference sequence). This CDR3 reads CAWSNGGDQPHHF. The CDR3 nucleotides are TGTGCCTGGAGTAATGGCGGTGATCAGCCCCATCATTTT. The variable domain in full, with the rest retrieved from reference TRBV30 and TRBJ1-5, is SQTIHQWPATLVQPVGSPLSLECTVEGTSNPNLYWYRQAAGRGLQLLFYSVGIGQISSEVPQNLSASRPQDRQFILSSKKLLLSDSGFYLCAWSNGGDQPHHFGDGTRLSIL.

Only a few counts were recorded for this clonotype. This may stem from a read error, because a much larger clone lies one nucleotide away. The V call is TRBV6-2 or TRBV6-3, the J call TRBJ2-3, with TRBD1 identical over 8 bases. With V trimmed by 2 bases and J by 5 bases, 12 bases remained unmatched. The germline gives CDR1 MNHEY, CDR2 SVGEGT. This CDR3 spans 17 amino acids. The chain's CDR3 is CASSYRQGMPSIDTQYF. The DNA of the CDR3 is TGTGCCAGCAGTTACCGACAGGGGATGCCGTCCATAGATACGCAGTATTTT.

Note on this clonotype: At one of its ends the junction is not consistent with the germline gene, which may arise from a read error. J is TRBJ2-7 and V is TRBV4-1, with 11 bases that match TRBD2. Germline V gene lookup returns CDR1 MGHRA and CDR2 YSYEKL. The CDR3 consists of 15 residues. The CDR3 reads CTSNPGTSGTYEQYF. The CDR3 bases are TGCACCAGCAACCCTGGGACTAGCGGAACCTACGAGCAGTACTTC.

This chain uses TRBV6-6 with TRBJ1-5; 8 bases match TRBD1. TRBJ2-3 explains the end of the DNA better; the J call may be wrong. Germline CDR1 reads MNHNY; CDR2 reads SVGAGI (reference sequence). This CDR3 contains 18 residues. CDR3 amino acids: CASSYIGWGQDSNQPQYF. The CDR3 bases are TGTGCCAGCAGTTACATCGGGTGGGGACAGGATAGCAATCAGCCCCAGTATTTT.

This clonotype was detected only once. A read error is possible here, since a much larger clone lies one base away. The chain combines TRBV12-3 or TRBV12-4 with TRBJ2-2, with D possibly called TRBD1 or TRBD2 (6 bases each). This CDR3 is built from 17 residues. CDR3 in amino acids: CGSSLTGGAGNTGELFF. As DNA, the CDR3 is TGTGGCAGCAGTTTAACCGGGGGCGCAGGGAACACCGGGGAGCTGTTTTTT.

Only one count was recorded for this clonotype. This could be a read error, since a much larger clone is one nucleotide away. V gene TRBV24-1 combines with J gene TRBJ2-6; D possibly corresponds to TRBD1 (6 bases). This CDR3 is 16 amino acids long. Germline assignment: CDR1 KGHDR and CDR2 SFDVKD. The CDR3 bases are TGTGCCACCAGTGATCCTACAGGGACCGGGGCCAACGTCCTGAGTTTC. It encodes CATSDPTGTGANVLSF.